This T cell receptor beta chain derives from a study of T cell responses to AZD1222 COVID-19 vaccine. Overall study findings and caveats: Donors skewed white British and female; clonal diversity was possibly underestimated.

Sequencing was performed with immunoSEQ multiplex PCR; in TCRdb, only in-frame clones are kept and a portion is missing. The repertoire consists of about 160,000 clones, with 92% occurring once and the leading ten covering less than 1.3%. Per the germline V gene, CDR1 is LNHDA and CDR2 is SQIVND (reference sequence). The V and J ends lost 4 bases and 6 bases respectively, with 12 bases between them. The CDR3 extends over 14 amino acids. As concerns this clone: Its antigen is as yet unknown.

Sequenced here: peripheral blood, sampled 28 days after the second AZD1222 dose. This chain uses TRBV19 with TRBJ2-2, with D perhaps matching TRBD1 (5 bases). The TCR comes from an adult who received the AZD1222 COVID-19 vaccine. As DNA, the CDR3 is TGTGCCAGTAGTAAGAACAGGTTTTCCGGGGAGCTGTTTTTT. Translation gives CASSKNRFSGELFF. The full variable domain, in which reference TRBV19 and TRBJ2-2 provide the parts outside the CDR3, is DGGITQSPKYLFRKEGQNVTLSCEQNLNHDAMYWYRQDPGQGLRLIYYSQIVNDFQKGDIAEGYSVSREKKESFPLTVTSAQKNPTAFYLCASSKNRFSGELFFGEGSRLTVL.